This TCR beta chain came from a study of post-analysis software for immune sequencing data. On this clonotype itself: Its antigen remains unidentified.

Study findings and constraints: Comparison with controls showed significantly lower normalized Chao1 diversity in multiple sclerosis patients. Strong co-clustering by F measure was seen for same-batch samples.

Researchers reported that TCR beta cDNA libraries carried unique molecular identifiers. MiXCR, applied by TCRdb to the PCR reads, yields one record per CDR3 protein. The sample yields 750,000 to 950,000 distinct CDR3 sequences, around 53% seen once. The sequence derives from a girl between 10 and 17 years old with multiple sclerosis. The sequenced material came from blood.

The CDR3: CASSLRPGLAGTTDTQYF. The CDR3 region has the DNA TGTGCCAGCAGCTTACGTCCGGGACTAGCGGGAACCACAGATACGCAGTATTTT. This sequence joins TRBV7-3 and TRBJ2-3; TRBD2 aligns across 13 bases. The germline gives CDR1 SGHTA, CDR2 FQGTGA. The CDR3 spans 18 residues. J gave up 2 bases and V 2 bases, and 7 bases lay outside the gene matches. Using reference TRBV7-3 and TRBJ2-3 for the parts outside the CDR3, the full variable domain is GAGVSQTPSNKVTEKGKYVELRCDPISGHTALYWYRQSLGQGPEFLIYFQGTGAADDSGLPNDRFFAVRPEGSVSTLKIQRTERGDSAVYLCASSLRPGLAGTTDTQYFGPGTRLTVL.